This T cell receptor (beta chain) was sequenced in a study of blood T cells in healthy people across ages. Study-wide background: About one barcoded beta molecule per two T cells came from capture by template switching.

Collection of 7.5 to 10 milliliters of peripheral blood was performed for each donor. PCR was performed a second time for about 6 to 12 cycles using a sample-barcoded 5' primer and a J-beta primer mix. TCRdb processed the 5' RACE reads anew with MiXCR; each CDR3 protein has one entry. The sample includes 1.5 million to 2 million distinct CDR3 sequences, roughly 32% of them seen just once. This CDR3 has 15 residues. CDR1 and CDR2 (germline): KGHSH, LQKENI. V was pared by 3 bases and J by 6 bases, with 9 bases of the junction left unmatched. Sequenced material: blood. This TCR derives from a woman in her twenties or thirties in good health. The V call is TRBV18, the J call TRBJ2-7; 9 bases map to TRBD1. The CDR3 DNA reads TGTGCCAGCTCACCTGGGACAGGGTACTATTCCGAGCAGTACTTC. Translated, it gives CASSPGTGYYSEQYF.